The rows below give T cell receptor beta chains drawn from one sample of a study of T cells after yellow fever vaccination. Each CDR3 protein gets one entry after TCRdb re-called the 5' RACE reads with MiXCR. In the table there are fewer than 150,000 distinct CDR3 sequences, 5.5% to 8% of which are singletons. The sample here was CD4+ T cells sorted from PBMCs, taken about 49 days after the first yellow fever vaccination. All receptors come from a man aged 18 to 30 who received the YFV17D yellow fever vaccine. CDR3s leave out the opening cysteine and the closing phenylalanine or tryptophan. Fields, in order: CDR3 protein, J gene, V gene.

ASSLLSSYNSPLH | TRBJ1-6 | TRBV28
ASSRVGASGGNPQETQY | TRBJ2-5 | TRBV11-2
ASSPDKNYGYT | TRBJ1-2 | TRBV3-1
ASSLAAGATLH | TRBJ1-6 | TRBV7-2
ASSPTATNTEAF | TRBJ1-1 | TRBV18
ASSLMNTEAF | TRBJ1-1 | TRBV2
ATSRDKLGGQETQY | TRBJ2-5 | TRBV15
ASSFTGDRPQH | TRBJ1-5 | TRBV5-1
ASSPQQGGTEAF | TRBJ1-1 | TRBV7-9
SASRPNYGYT | TRBJ1-2 | TRBV20-1
ASSHVPGHMGETQY | TRBJ2-5 | TRBV4-1
ASSQDLRGEETQY | TRBJ2-5 | TRBV4-3
ASSLRQHTEAF | TRBJ1-1 | TRBV7-2
ASTIPPLNEQY | TRBJ2-7 | TRBV6-1
ASSLTGVDTEAF | TRBJ1-1 | TRBV5-1
ASSGSGANVLT | TRBJ2-6 | TRBV11-2
ATSDSGAGTGELF | TRBJ2-2 | TRBV24-1
ASSDPLGQVRGMNTEAF | TRBJ1-1 | TRBV2
ASSLGASNYGYT | TRBJ1-2 | TRBV5-1
ATRGVTGELF | TRBJ2-2 | TRBV12-3/TRBV12-4
ASSYREDYEQY | TRBJ2-7 | TRBV7-2
ASSLEDSRTDNEQF | TRBJ2-1 | TRBV11-1